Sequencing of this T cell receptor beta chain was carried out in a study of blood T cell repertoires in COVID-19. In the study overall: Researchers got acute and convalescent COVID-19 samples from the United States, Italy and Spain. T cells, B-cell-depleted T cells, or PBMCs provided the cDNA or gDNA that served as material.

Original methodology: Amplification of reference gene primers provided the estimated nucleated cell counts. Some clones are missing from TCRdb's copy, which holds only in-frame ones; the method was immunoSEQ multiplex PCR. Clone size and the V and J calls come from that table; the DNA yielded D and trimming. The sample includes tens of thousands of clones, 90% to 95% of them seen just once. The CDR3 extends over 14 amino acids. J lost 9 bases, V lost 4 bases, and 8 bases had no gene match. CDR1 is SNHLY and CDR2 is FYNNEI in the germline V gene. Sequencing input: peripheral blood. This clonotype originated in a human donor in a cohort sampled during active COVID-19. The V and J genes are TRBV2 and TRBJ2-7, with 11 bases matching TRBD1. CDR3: CASSAGTGGTGQYF. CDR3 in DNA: TGTGCCAGCAGTGCCGGGACAGGGGGTACGGGGCAGTACTTC.